Sequencing of this TCR beta chain was carried out in a study of beta chain features in type 1 diabetes. The CDR3 spans 13 residues. The germline V gene has CDR1 GTSNPN and CDR2 SVGIG (reference sequence). The V segment lost 4 bases and the J segment 3 bases; nucleotides outside the gene matches: 2. Many counts were recorded for this clone. Investigators reverse transcribed all isolated RNA, so they sequenced expressed TCRB transcripts. Measured with immunoSEQ multiplex PCR; TCRdb has only the in-frame clones, and not every one. Of 200,000 to 250,000 clones in the sample, 9.6% were seen once. The sequencing sample was made of naive CD4+ T cells from blood. The sequence was obtained from a woman aged 18 to 35 in good health. The chain couples TRBV30 to TRBJ2-5, with 10 bases fitting TRBD2. The CDR3 loop is CAWTGLAEETQYF. The CDR3 DNA follows: TGTGCCTGGACCGGACTAGCGGAAGAGACCCAGTACTTC.